One sample yielded the 14 T cell receptor beta chains listed below, sequenced in a study of regulatory T cells in long-lasting Graves disease. HTBI primers from iRepertoire and Arm-PCR of CDR3 regions yielded the TCR beta libraries. From the multiplex PCR reads, TCRdb called clonotypes with MiXCR, one entry per CDR3 protein. The sample lists roughly 510,000 distinct CDR3 sequences, roughly 15% occurring once. As to time point: newly diagnosed GD, antithyroid drugs for less than 3 months. TCR sequences were obtained from RNA taken from PBMCs. These data also formed part of another study, on T cells in Graves' hyperthyroidism and ophthalmopathy.

Material: peripheral blood mononuclear cells (PBMCs), obtained at new diagnosis, from a patient treated with antithyroid drugs. The receptors were gathered from a man in his late teens or twenties with Graves disease.

This clonotype was picked up many times. The CDR3 protein is CSARDLSGRGEQYF. The CDR3 DNA follows: TGCAGTGCTAGAGATTTAAGCGGGAGGGGCGAGCAGTACTTC. This chain uses TRBV20-1 with TRBJ2-7, with TRBD2 identical over 10 bases. The CDR3 length is 14 residues. V trimming: 0 bases; J trimming: 6 bases; junction bases outside the gene matches: 5. The germline CDR1 and CDR2 sequences are DFQATT and SNEGSKA (reference sequence).

V and J are TRBV13 and TRBJ2-3; weak D call: TRBD2 (6 bases). The CDR3 contains 13 residues. Looked up from germline, CDR1 is PRHDT and CDR2 is FYEKMQ (reference sequence). Trimming took off 5 bases at V and 6 bases at J, with 12 bases between the two ends. CDR3 nucleotides: TGTGCCAGCAGCCCCCGACTAGATGATACGCAGTATTTT. Translation gives CASSPRLDDTQYF.

This clonotype was picked up many times. V is TRBV3-1 and J is TRBJ1-1; the D gene is possibly TRBD1 (6 bases). The CDR3 has 15 amino acids. Looked up from germline, CDR1 is LGHDT and CDR2 is YNNKEL (reference sequence). Trimming left V 2 bases short and J 1 base short, with 11 bases between. The CDR3 DNA reads as TGTGCCAGCAGCCAAAGGACAGCCTCGAACACTGAAGCTTTCTTT. Protein sequence: CASSQRTASNTEAFF.

This chain joins TRBV7-3 and TRBJ2-3, with D unresolved. This CDR3 has 13 residues. Germline V CDR1 and CDR2: SGHTA, FQGTGA. Deletions cut 2 bases from V and 6 bases from J, with 9 bases between. The DNA for the CDR3 is TGTGCCAGCAGCTTATTGGGTAGTGATACGCAGTATTTT. It codes for CASSLLGSDTQYF.

This clonotype has a count of ten or more. The V gene is TRBV30, the J gene TRBJ1-1; maybe TRBD1 (6 bases). The CDR3 loop spans 13 amino acids. Trimming removed 3 bases at V and 1 base at J, with 9 bases between. Per the germline V gene, CDR1 is GTSNPN and CDR2 is SVGIG (reference sequence). The CDR3 DNA is TGTGCCTGGAGCACAGGGTGGAACACTGAAGCTTTCTTT. Protein product: CAWSTGWNTEAFF. The whole variable domain, filled in from reference TRBV30 and TRBJ1-1, reads SQTIHQWPATLVQPVGSPLSLECTVEGTSNPNLYWYRQAAGRGLQLLFYSVGIGQISSEVPQNLSASRPQDRQFILSSKKLLLSDSGFYLCAWSTGWNTEAFFGQGTRLTVV.

This clonotype was counted at least ten times. This chain links TRBV2 with TRBJ2-7, with 8 bases aligning to TRBD1. V trimming: 6 bases; J trimming: 5 bases; junction bases outside the gene matches: 3. The length of the CDR3 is 12 residues. The germline V gene encodes CDR1 SNHLY and CDR2 FYNNEI. CDR3 nucleotides: TGTGCCAGCAGCGACAGGGGCAACGAGCAGTACTTC. Residues: CASSDRGNEQYF.

This clonotype was seen ten or more times. The chain recombines TRBV28 with TRBJ2-7; TRBD1 agrees at 7 bases. Germline V gene data show CDR1 as MDHEN and CDR2 as SYDVKM. The CDR3 has 14 amino acids. J lost 3 bases, V lost 4 bases, and 6 bases had no gene match. Here the CDR3 reads CASSSGQSGYEQYF. The CDR3 DNA reads TGTGCCAGCAGTTCGGGACAGAGTGGCTACGAGCAGTACTTC.

Many counts were recorded for this clonotype. The chain recombines TRBV6-5 with TRBJ2-1; no reliable D call. CDR1 is MNHEY and CDR2 is SVGAGI in the germline V gene. Trimming removed 0 bases at V and 0 bases at J, with 12 bases between. The CDR3 sequence is 17 residues long. CDR3 nucleotide sequence: TGTGCCAGCAGTTACTCCCCGAGGTGGAGCTCCTACAATGAGCAGTTCTTC. Its protein product is CASSYSPRWSSYNEQFF.

In its sample, this clonotype was seen many times. V and J are TRBV5-1 and TRBJ2-3; perhaps TRBD2 as D (6 bases). V was trimmed by 3 bases and J by 0 bases, leaving 11 bases between them. Germline V gives CDR1 SGHRS, CDR2 YFSETQ. The CDR3 runs to 15 residues. CDR3 in DNA: TGCGCCAGCAGCTCACTAGCATCTAGCACAGATACGCAGTATTTT. This codes for CASSSLASSTDTQYF.

This clonotype appeared a few times. The chain employs TRBV6-1 and TRBJ1-5, with D possibly being TRBD1 (6 bases). Trimming took off 3 bases at V and 4 bases at J, with 16 bases between the two ends. CDR1 and CDR2 (germline): MNHNS, SASEGT. The CDR3 length is 16 residues. The CDR3 loop reads CASSELRGPTNQPQHF. The CDR3 bases are TGTGCCAGCAGTGAGCTCAGGGGCCCCACTAATCAGCCCCAGCATTTT.

In its sample, this clonotype was seen many times. V gene TRBV2 combines with J gene TRBJ2-1; possibly TRBD2 for D (7 bases). Germline-derived CDR1 and CDR2 are SNHLY and FYNNEI. The CDR3 runs 13 residues. Between the trimmed V and J ends, which lost 7 bases and 6 bases, there was a span of 13 bases. The CDR3 spells CASKLGGANEQFF. The CDR3 DNA reads as TGTGCCAGCAAATTAGGGGGGGCCAATGAGCAGTTCTTC.

This clonotype occurred many times. The rearrangement links TRBV12-3 or TRBV12-4 to TRBJ1-4, with TRBD1 as a possible D gene (5 bases). CDR3 length: 14 residues. V shed 6 bases and J shed 8 bases, with 16 bases lying between them. The CDR3 loop is CASSAGRGTEKLFF. CDR3 DNA: TGTGCCAGCAGCGCGGGACGTGGGACCGAAAAACTGTTTTTT.

This clonotype has just a few counts. This chain links TRBV15 with TRBJ1-6, with a weak D call TRBD1 (5 bases). The CDR3 is 17 residues long. CDR1 LNHNV and CDR2 YYDKDF come from the germline V gene (reference sequence). Deletions cut 0 bases from V and 8 bases from J, with 17 bases between. The CDR3 DNA sequence: TGTGCCACCAGCAGAGAGAGCCGCCCAACCAGGGATTCACCCCTCCACTTT. It specifies CATSRESRPTRDSPLHF.

At least ten counts were recorded for this clonotype. Written as DNA, the CDR3 is TGCAGTGCTCCATCGACTAGCGGGAGGTCGAATGAGCAGTTCTTC. Amino acid sequence: CSAPSTSGRSNEQFF. This chain links TRBV20-1 with TRBJ2-1, with 13 bases matching TRBD2. V lost 5 bases, J lost 7 bases, and 8 bases stayed unmatched. This CDR3 has 15 residues. Per germline, CDR1 DFQATT and CDR2 SNEGSKA (reference sequence).